This T cell receptor (beta chain) emerged from a study of blood T cell repertoires in COVID-19 (dated by TCRdb to 2019 to 2021). A note on the overall study: Samples covering the acute and convalescent phases of COVID-19 were provided by collaborators in the United States, Italy and Spain. HLA class I and class II types, where available, came from metadata supplied by the sample provider rather than from assay-based typing. A de-identified subject ID, COVID-19 status, age in years and sex were almost always included in the sample metadata. The prospective study material was composed of cDNA or gDNA derived from T cells, B-cell-depleted T cells, or PBMCs. The repertoires were released in a freely available public database intended as a resource for research on the immune response to SARS-CoV-2. Samples came from the ongoing ImmuneRACE study (first 160 participants) plus 1,254 subjects from 6 global collaborators. Subjects who had been exposed to COVID-19, were actively infected with it, or had recovered from it provided the deeply sampled blood TCRbeta repertoires that made up the dataset. Study-level results and caveats: How much clinical and demographic metadata was included differed by source and by participant, and the metadata was provided uncurated.

TCRbeta CDR3 regions were amplified from genomic DNA using the immunoSEQ Assay, a bias-controlled multiplex PCR. Concerning the study's data processing: Within the assay, amplification of reference gene primers was used to estimate how many nucleated cells each sample contained. To quantify the absolute abundance of each unique TCRbeta CDR3 rearrangement, sequence reads were collapsed and filtered. For each sample, productive Simpson clonality was calculated as the square root of Simpson's diversity index over productive rearrangements. TCRdb limited this immuneACCESS table to in-frame rearrangements with V and J called. A share of clones is missing; checked studies link under half to unresolved V genes, and the rest is unexplained. From that table come the V and J calls and clone size; the DNA was used to work out D and trimming. The sample table records 150,000 to 200,000 clones; roughly 87% of these occur just once. The ten largest clones represent 1.5% to 2% of the sample.

There are 14 amino acids in the CDR3, from cysteine to phenylalanine inclusive. Left in the record is the CDR3 DNA by itself, 42 bases read in frame from the first base. Relative to germline, V is 7 bases shorter and J is 1 base shorter, with 14 bases between their ends. The germline V gene encodes CDR1 MDHEN and CDR2 SYDVKM. A second Seattle source provided samples from volunteer blood donors who had recovered from COVID-19. Each collaborating institution followed its own protocols to collect whole blood in K2EDTA tubes. For TCRbeta analysis, collaborators shipped samples as frozen whole blood, isolated PBMCs, or DNA extracted from either of those sample types. Details on this clone: The clone's antigen remains unknown. No much larger clone exists at a distance of one base, and base qualities are not known.

The sequence links TRBV28 to TRBJ2-7; the D gene remains uncertain. The receptor comes from a man aged 18 to 29 who had recovered from COVID-19. The specimen was peripheral blood. The CDR3 has the sequence CASTPRHSSYEQYF. The DNA sequence is as follows: TGTGCCAGCACTCCAAGGCACAGTTCCTACGAGCAGTACTTC.